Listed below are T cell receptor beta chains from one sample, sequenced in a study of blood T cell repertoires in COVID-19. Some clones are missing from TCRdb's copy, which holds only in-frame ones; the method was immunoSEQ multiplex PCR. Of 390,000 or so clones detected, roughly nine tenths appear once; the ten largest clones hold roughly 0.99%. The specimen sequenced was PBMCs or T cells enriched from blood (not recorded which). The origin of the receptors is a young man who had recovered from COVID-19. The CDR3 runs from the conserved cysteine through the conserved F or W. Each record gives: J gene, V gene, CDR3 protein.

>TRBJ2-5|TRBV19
CASSIQGASETQYF
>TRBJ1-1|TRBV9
CASSVSSGTEAFF
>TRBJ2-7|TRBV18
CASSSGQPISYEQYF
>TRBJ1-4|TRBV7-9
CASSLSEGRNEKLFF
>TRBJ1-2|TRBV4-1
CASSQVFREQGGPNYGYTF
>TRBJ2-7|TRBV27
CASSSAGKQGYEQYF
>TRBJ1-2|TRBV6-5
CASSTGFYGYTF
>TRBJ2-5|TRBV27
CASSWDSKETQYF
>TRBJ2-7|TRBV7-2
CASSITSGSSYEQYF
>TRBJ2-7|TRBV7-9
CASSPGVGTREYEQYF
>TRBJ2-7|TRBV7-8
CASSLGQTSEQYF
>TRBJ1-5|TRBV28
CASSLSTDLNQPQHF
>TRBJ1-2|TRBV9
CASSVQGSNYGYTF
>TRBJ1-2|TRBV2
CASSENGDTSVAYGYTF
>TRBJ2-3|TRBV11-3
CASSFAGGLGDTQYF
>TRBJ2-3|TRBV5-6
CASSPIRQGVADTQYF
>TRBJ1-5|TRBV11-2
CASSHRDRNQPQHF
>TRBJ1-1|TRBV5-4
CATSPRDGNTEAFF
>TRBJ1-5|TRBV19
CASSIEGPRPGFYSNQPQHF
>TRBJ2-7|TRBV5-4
CASTPIYEQYF
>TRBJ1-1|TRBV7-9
CASSPPGVNTEAFF
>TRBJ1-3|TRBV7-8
CASSFQVELGNTIYF
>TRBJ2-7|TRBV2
CASHWGGNEQYF
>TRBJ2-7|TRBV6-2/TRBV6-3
CASSYSPSATYEQYF
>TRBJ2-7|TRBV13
CASSLYALTYEQYF
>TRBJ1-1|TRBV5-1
CASSLDTGNTEAFF
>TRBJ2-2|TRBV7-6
CASSQRAGNTGELFF
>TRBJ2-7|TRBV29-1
CSVTTSGRANEQYF
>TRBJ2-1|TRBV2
CASSDPSGVNEQFF
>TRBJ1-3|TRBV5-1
CASSLAGRGNTIYF
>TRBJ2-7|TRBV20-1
CSAKQVYEQYF
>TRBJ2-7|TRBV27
CASSSTGAYEQYF
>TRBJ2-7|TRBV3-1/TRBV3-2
CASSELLTGTGGDEQYF